This T cell receptor beta chain was identified in a study of blood T cell repertoires in COVID-19. This table comes from immunoSEQ multiplex PCR, and its TCRdb copy is limited to in-frame clones, with some not included. The sample records 52,000 or so clones, roughly 80% being singletons. The sequenced sample consisted of peripheral blood. The clonotype comes from a human donor in a cohort sampled during active or convalescent COVID-19.

The CDR3 coding sequence is TGCAGTGCTAGTCCGGACAGGGGGGCCTCCTACGAGCAGTACTTC. Residues: CSASPDRGASYEQYF. V usage is TRBV20-1 and J usage is TRBJ2-7; 10 positions agree with TRBD1. J was trimmed by 0 bases and V by 3 bases; bases with no gene match: 5. The germline CDR1 and CDR2 sequences are DFQATT and SNEGSKA (reference sequence). The CDR3 extends over 15 amino acids.